The rows below give T cell receptor beta chains drawn from one sample of a study of T cells in Graves' hyperthyroidism and ophthalmopathy. TCRdb reanalysed the multiplex PCR reads using MiXCR and keeps one entry per CDR3 protein. The table has about 500,000 distinct CDR3 sequences, about an eighth seen once; the top ten hold less than 20%. The sequencing sample was made of blood. Source of these receptors: a woman between 18 and 29 years old with Graves' hyperthyroidism. CDR3s include the opening cysteine and the closing phenylalanine or tryptophan. The D gene is left open where the match is weak. Rows give clone size only sometimes, using once, few, many, or a class for an expanded clone.

v_gene	j_gene	len	abundance	d_gene	CDR3nt	CDR3aa
TRBV6-1	TRBJ1-1	16	many	-	TGTGCCAGCTGTTGCGACAGCGCTGGGGGTAACACTGAAGCTTTCTTT	CASCCDSAGGNTEAFF
TRBV20-1	TRBJ1-2	14	-	-	TGCAGTGCTGCCCCAAGGGGAAGGTACTATGGCTACACCTTC	CSAAPRGRYYGYTF
TRBV11-3	TRBJ1-2	14	many	-	TGTGCCAGCAGCCAGCGGGGGGCTAACTATGGCTACACCTTC	CASSQRGANYGYTF
TRBV7-9	TRBJ2-7	14	-	-	TGTGCCAGCAGCCCTCCGGGACCAAATGGCGAGCAGTACTTC	CASSPPGPNGEQYF
TRBV19	TRBJ1-2	13	few	-	TGTGCCAGTTCCTGGTCCGAGGGGTATGGCTACACCTTC	CASSWSEGYGYTF
TRBV30	TRBJ1-1	11	many	-	TGTGCCTGCGACCCGAACACTGAAGCTTTCTTT	CACDPNTEAFF
TRBV10-2	TRBJ2-5	17	-	TRBD2	TGCGCCAGCAGTGAACCGTCTTGGCGGGAGGTGAAATGGGCCCAGTACTTC	CASSEPSWREVKWAQYF
TRBV9	TRBJ2-3	15	-	TRBD2	TGTGCCAGCAGCCGGACTAGCGGGAAACCAGATACGCAGTATTTT	CASSRTSGKPDTQYF
TRBV5-1	TRBJ1-1	14	few	-	TGCGCCAGCAGCCGTGGTCCGGGATCCAGTGAAGCTTTCTTT	CASSRGPGSSEAFF
TRBV7-2	TRBJ2-5	17	many	TRBD2	TGTGCCAGCAGCTTAGTCGGGCCGGGAGGGGGGCAAGAGACCCAGTACTTC	CASSLVGPGGGQETQYF
TRBV5-1	TRBJ1-6	14	few	-	TGCGCCAGCAGCTTAGGACAGCATAATTCACCCCTCCACTTT	CASSLGQHNSPLHF
TRBV4-1	TRBJ1-2	14	-	-	TGCGCCAGCAGCCAAGATTCGCAGGGATCTGGCTACACCTTC	CASSQDSQGSGYTF
TRBV20-1	TRBJ2-7	16	-	TRBD1	TGCAGTGCTAGAGACATCCGGGACAGGGCCACCTACGAGCAGTACTTC	CSARDIRDRATYEQYF
TRBV7-7	TRBJ2-3	15	few	-	TGTGCCAGCAGCCCCTCCATAGCTGCCACAGATACGCAGTATTTT	CASSPSIAATDTQYF
TRBV12-3/TRBV12-4	TRBJ2-1	11	many	-	TGTGCCAGCATCTCCTACAATGAGCAGTTCTTC	CASISYNEQFF
TRBV2	TRBJ2-7	15	-	-	TGTGCCAGCAGTGTGCGGAGTGATAGTAGCCGCGAGCAGTACTTC	CASSVRSDSSREQYF
TRBV24-1	TRBJ2-3	17	many	-	TGTGCCACCAGTGATTTGCATTTTGGGGCACCCACAGATACGCAGTATTTT	CATSDLHFGAPTDTQYF
TRBV12-3/TRBV12-4	TRBJ2-2	13	many	-	TGTGCCAGCAGCCGCAGGGCTTCAGGGGAGCTGTTTTTT	CASSRRASGELFF
TRBV10-2	TRBJ1-1	15	few	-	TGCGCCAGCAGTGTGTCCAGGGGTCACAACACTGAAGCTTTCTTT	CASSVSRGHNTEAFF
TRBV4-1	TRBJ2-3	15	few	-	TGCGCCAGCAGCAGTGAGGGTCGTGGCACAGATACGCAGTATTTT	CASSSEGRGTDTQYF
TRBV6-1	TRBJ2-3	13	-	-	TGTGCCAGCACCCAGGGCTTCACAGATACGCAGTATTTT	CASTQGFTDTQYF
TRBV7-9	TRBJ2-1	17	many	TRBD2	TGTGCCAGCAGCTTAGGACCGGCGGGAGGGCCTTATAATGAGCAGTTCTTC	CASSLGPAGGPYNEQFF
TRBV2	TRBJ1-1	14	many	TRBD1	TGTGCCAGCAGTGCGGAACAGGGGGTCACTGAAGCTTTCTTT	CASSAEQGVTEAFF
TRBV12-3/TRBV12-4	TRBJ1-1	12	many	-	TGTGCCAGCAGATCATCTTACACTGAAGCTTTCTTT	CASRSSYTEAFF
TRBV10-3	TRBJ2-2	12	many	-	TGTGCCATCAGTGAGTCTCCCGGGGAGCTGTTTTTT	CAISESPGELFF
TRBV6-1	TRBJ2-7	16	many	-	TGTGCCAGCAGTGAAGTCCCTTCTTCAGGGTTTTCCGAGCAGTACTTC	CASSEVPSSGFSEQYF
TRBV5-1	TRBJ2-1	14	many	TRBD2	TGCGCCAGCAGCTACTGGACTAGCTTCGATGAGCAGTTCTTC	CASSYWTSFDEQFF
TRBV6-2/TRBV6-3	TRBJ2-7	13	-	-	TGTGCCAGCAGCGAGACGGAAACCTACGAGCAGTACTTC	CASSETETYEQYF
TRBV6-1	TRBJ2-1	20	few	TRBD2	TGTGCCAGCAGTACCCGGACAGATATTAGCGGGAGGTACACCTACAATGAGCAGTTCTTC	CASSTRTDISGRYTYNEQFF
TRBV6-1	TRBJ1-6	11	many	-	TGTGCCAGCAGTCTGGTGGGGGGATTGCACTTT	CASSLVGGLHF
TRBV12-3/TRBV12-4	TRBJ2-7	14	many	-	TGTGCCAGCAGTTGGGGGAGCCTTTCTTACGAGCAGTACTTC	CASSWGSLSYEQYF
TRBV2	TRBJ1-5	11	many	-	TGTGCCAGCGGGGGATGGCAGCCCCAGCATTTT	CASGGWQPQHF
TRBV30	TRBJ2-3	14	-	-	TGTGCCTGGAGTGTACTTCTTTCCACAGATACGCAGTATTTT	CAWSVLLSTDTQYF
TRBV5-5	TRBJ2-1	20	-	-	TGTGCCAGCAGCACAAGACAGGCACCCAACTTGTTGGCCCTTTACAATGAGCAGTTCTTC	CASSTRQAPNLLALYNEQFF
TRBV20-1	TRBJ1-2	17	-	TRBD1	TGCAGTGCATTATCCGGGACAGGGGGAATTTTGCCCGATGGCTACACCTTC	CSALSGTGGILPDGYTF
TRBV10-2	TRBJ1-3	15	many	TRBD1	TGCGCCAGCAGGGAAGGACAGGGGGCAGGAAACACCATATATTTT	CASREGQGAGNTIYF
TRBV3-1	TRBJ1-6	17	many	TRBD1	TGTGCCAGCAGCCAAGGTTGGTCGGACAGGGGGAATTCACCCCTCCACTTT	CASSQGWSDRGNSPLHF
TRBV5-1	TRBJ2-3	14	-	TRBD2	TGCGCCAGCAGCAACGGATGGACTAGCGGGACGCAGTATTTT	CASSNGWTSGTQYF
TRBV20-1	TRBJ2-1	17	many	TRBD2	TGCAGTGCTGAAGCAGCGGGAGGTTTTCTTTCCTACAATGAGCAGTTCTTC	CSAEAAGGFLSYNEQFF
TRBV27	TRBJ2-1	11	-	-	TGTTCCAGCAGTTTAGGCGGGGAGCAGTTCTTC	CSSSLGGEQFF
TRBV6-1	TRBJ2-1	16	-	-	TGTGCCAGCAGAAAAGGACGAGCGGACGACTTGAATGAGCAGTTCTTC	CASRKGRADDLNEQFF
TRBV3-1	TRBJ1-5	15	many	TRBD1	TGTGCCAGCAGCCAATCGACAGGGGGGAATCAGCCCCAGCATTTT	CASSQSTGGNQPQHF
TRBV12-3/TRBV12-4	TRBJ2-1	14	many	-	TGTGCCAGCAAGGGACCGTCCCACTACAATGAGCAGTTCTTC	CASKGPSHYNEQFF
TRBV24-1	TRBJ1-2	14	many	-	TGTGCCACCAGTGATTCTCCCGACATCTATGGCTACACCTTC	CATSDSPDIYGYTF
TRBV7-3	TRBJ2-2	16	few	TRBD1	TGTGCCAGCAGCTCATGGGACAGGGTTAACACCGGGGAGCTGTTTTTT	CASSSWDRVNTGELFF
TRBV9	TRBJ1-1	13	-	-	TGTGCCAGCAAATCCGGGGCCAACACTGAAGCTTTCTTT	CASKSGANTEAFF